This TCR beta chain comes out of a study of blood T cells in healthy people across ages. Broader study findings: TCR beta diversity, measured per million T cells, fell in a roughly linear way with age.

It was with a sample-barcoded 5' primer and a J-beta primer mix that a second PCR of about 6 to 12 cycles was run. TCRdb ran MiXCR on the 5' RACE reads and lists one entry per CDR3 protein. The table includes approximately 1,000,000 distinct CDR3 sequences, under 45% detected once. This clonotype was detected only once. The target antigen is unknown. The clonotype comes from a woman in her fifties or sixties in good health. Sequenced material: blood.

This chain's CDR3 is CASSLFPGLAGDNEQFF. CDR3 nucleotide sequence: TGTGCCAGCAGTTTATTCCCGGGACTAGCGGGAGATAATGAGCAGTTCTTC. The J gene is TRBJ2-1, the V gene TRBV27; 14 bases are shared with TRBD2. The CDR3 spans 17 residues. Germline V gives CDR1 MNHEY, CDR2 SMNVEV (reference sequence). V dropped 1 base and J dropped 7; count of bases not matched to a gene: 6.